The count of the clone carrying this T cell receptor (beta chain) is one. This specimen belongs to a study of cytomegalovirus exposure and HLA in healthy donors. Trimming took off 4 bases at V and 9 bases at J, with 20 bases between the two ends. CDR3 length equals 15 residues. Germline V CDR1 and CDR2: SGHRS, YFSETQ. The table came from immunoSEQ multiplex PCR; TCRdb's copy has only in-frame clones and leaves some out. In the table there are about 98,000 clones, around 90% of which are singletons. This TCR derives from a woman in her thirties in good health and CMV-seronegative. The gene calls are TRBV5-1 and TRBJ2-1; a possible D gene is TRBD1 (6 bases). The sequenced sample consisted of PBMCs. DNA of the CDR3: TGCGCCAGCAGCGGGGGACATGAGAGATTGGGTGAGCAGTTCTTC. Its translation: CASSGGHERLGEQFF.